The 11 T cell receptor beta chains below come from one sample, sequenced in a study of blood T cell repertoires in COVID-19. Repertoires were generated with immunoSEQ multiplex PCR, while TCRdb's copy carries only in-frame clones and drops some. The sample consists of about 68,000 clones, roughly 87% of them appearing once. Sequences were obtained from peripheral blood. The receptors were sampled from a man aged 45 to 65 with COVID-19, enrolled during active disease.

The chain links TRBV27 to TRBJ1-2, with 7 bases fitting TRBD1. Per germline, CDR1 MNHEY and CDR2 SMNVEV (reference sequence). This CDR3 has 15 amino acids. Trimming took 2 bases from V and 6 from J; bases not matched to a gene: 9. CDR3 nucleotides: TGTGCCAGCAGTTTAAATGGAGGGGGCGGCGATGGCTACACCTTC. Translation: CASSLNGGGGDGYTF.

The chain carries TRBV9 and TRBJ1-4; D remains unclear. CDR1 and CDR2 (germline): SGDLS, YYNGEE. Between the trimmed V and J ends, which lost 0 bases and 4 bases, there was a span of 10 bases. This CDR3 comprises 15 residues. DNA of the CDR3: TGTGCCAGCAGCGTAGCCCCAGGAAGTAATGAAAAACTGTTTTTT. It is translated as CASSVAPGSNEKLFF.

The chain recombines TRBV29-1 with TRBJ1-1; TRBD1 is a possible D gene (6 bases). The germline gives CDR1 SQVTM, CDR2 ANQGSEA. The CDR3 extends over 11 amino acids. The germline V and J ends were trimmed by 7 bases and 5 bases, with 11 bases remaining between them. CDR3 region: CSARTATEAFF. The CDR3, as DNA: TGCAGCGCCCGGACAGCTACTGAAGCTTTCTTT.

This chain links TRBV30 with TRBJ1-1; D unresolved. CDR1 is GTSNPN, CDR2 SVGIG, per germline (reference sequence). The CDR3 contains 13 residues. Trimming pared 4 bases from V and 1 base from J, leaving 10 bases between. CDR3 amino acids: CAWMRGENTEAFF. DNA of the CDR3: TGTGCCTGGATGCGCGGGGAGAACACTGAAGCTTTCTTT.

The chain employs TRBV23-1 and TRBJ1-5; TRBD1 might be the D (6 bases). TRBV23-1 is noted as an ORF with a role that remains uncertain. This CDR3 has 17 amino acids. Trimming stripped 2 bases from V and 7 bases from J, with 21 bases between. The CDR3 protein is CASSQTGWRGAGQPQHF. The CDR3 nucleotides read TGCGCCAGCAGTCAAACGGGGTGGCGGGGGGCCGGGCAGCCCCAGCATTTT.

The rearrangement links TRBV5-3 to TRBJ2-7; weak D call: TRBD2 (5 bases). TRBV5-3 is labeled an ORF, and its function is uncertain. The CDR3 is 14 amino acids. The V end lost 4 bases, the J end lost 5 bases, and 16 bases lay between the germline ends. This CDR3 is CARSPGIRLDEQYF. CDR3 DNA sequence: TGTGCCAGAAGCCCCGGGATAAGGTTGGACGAGCAGTACTTC.

The chain has TRBV4-3 and TRBJ1-6; D remains unclear. The CDR3 sequence is 17 residues long. Trimming removed 0 bases at V and 5 bases at J, with 14 bases between. In germline, CDR1 is LGHNA, CDR2 YSLEER. The CDR3 region has the DNA TGCGCCAGCAGCCAAGATACCGCGTCCGCTGATAATTCACCCCTCCACTTT. This sequence encodes CASSQDTASADNSPLHF.

This clone was recorded only once. The V call is TRBV4-2, the J call TRBJ1-6; TRBD1 is a possible D gene (6 bases). Germline V CDR1 and CDR2: LGHNA, YNFKEQ. Trimming cost V 4 bases and J 9 bases, with 16 bases left between them. This CDR3 spans 15 amino acids. The CDR3 is CASSPFTGTGSPLHF. CDR3 in DNA: TGTGCCAGCAGCCCTTTCACAGGGACGGGTTCACCCCTCCACTTT.

With respect to this clone: A read error may account for a junction end that differs from germline. This chain links TRBV7-7 with TRBJ2-2; maybe TRBD1 (6 bases). The CDR3 spans 17 residues. Per the germline V gene, CDR1 is SSHAT and CDR2 is FNYEAQ (reference sequence). In DNA, the CDR3 is TGTGCTAGCAGCCCGGGTGGAAGGACAGAGAACACCGGGGAGCTGTTTTTT. It encodes CASSPGGRTENTGELFF.

The rearrangement uses TRBV24-1 and TRBJ1-5; no clear D. Germline V gene data show CDR1 as KGHDR and CDR2 as SFDVKD. The CDR3 extends over 13 amino acids. Trimming took off 11 bases at V and 6 bases at J, with 16 bases between the two ends. The CDR3 region is CAISSGSVQPQHF. For the CDR3, the DNA is TGTGCCATCTCTTCGGGGTCGGTTCAGCCCCAGCATTTT.

The V and J genes are TRBV6-6 and TRBJ2-7; 14 bases match TRBD2. Germline assignment: CDR1 MNHNY and CDR2 SVGAGI (reference sequence). Germline trimming cut 5 bases from V and 4 bases from J; bases unmatched to any gene: 10. The CDR3 totals 17 residues. The CDR3 loop reads CASSLTSGRALGYEQYF. CDR3 in DNA: TGTGCCAGCAGTCTGACTAGCGGGAGGGCCTTGGGGTACGAGCAGTACTTC.